Shown below are 32 T cell receptor beta chains from a single sample sequenced in a study of blood T cell repertoires in COVID-19. Data came from immunoSEQ multiplex PCR; TCRdb stores just in-frame clones and leaves some out. The sample holds approximately 280,000 clones, roughly 87% seen once. The sample consisted of PBMCs or T cells enriched from blood (not recorded which). The receptors here all came from a woman aged 40 to 50 who had recovered from COVID-19.

In this sample, this clone turned up once. The chain carries TRBV28 and TRBJ2-6, with TRBD2 matching 14 bases. The CDR3 is 18 residues long. Losses at the gene ends were 8 bases for V and 2 bases for J; bases not matched to a gene: 8. Germline V gene data show CDR1 as MDHEN and CDR2 as SYDVKM. CDR3 in DNA: TGTGCCAGCTCTAGGTGGGGACTAGCGGGAGCTGGGGCCAACGTCCTGACTTTC. It encodes CASSRWGLAGAGANVLTF.

This chain joins TRBV7-2 and TRBJ2-7; weak D call: TRBD2 (6 bases). The CDR3 spans 15 residues. The ends were cut back, 3 bases at V and 0 bases at J, with 12 bases in the middle. Germline CDR1 and CDR2: SGHTA and FQGNSA. The CDR3 coding sequence is TGTGCCAGCAGCTTGGGGGACTTATACTCCTACGAGCAGTACTTC. Protein: CASSLGDLYSYEQYF.

This rearrangement joins TRBV2 to TRBJ2-7; D not certain. Germline loops: CDR1 SNHLY, CDR2 FYNNEI. CDR3 size: 12 residues. V gave up 5 bases and J gave up 2 bases, with 7 bases separating them. The chain's CDR3 is CASSFNPYEQYF. The CDR3 DNA is TGTGCCAGCAGTTTTAATCCCTACGAGCAGTACTTC.

The chain combines TRBV12-3 or TRBV12-4 with TRBJ2-5; D possibly corresponds to TRBD1 (6 bases). This CDR3 has 12 amino acids. Trimming removed 3 bases at V and 7 bases at J, with 9 bases between. CDR3 sequence: CASSFATGTQYF. The CDR3 DNA reads TGTGCCAGCAGTTTCGCGACAGGGACCCAGTACTTC.

This clone appeared a few times. The chain recombines TRBV3-1 (or the pseudogene TRBV3-2) with TRBJ2-7, with 8 bases identical to TRBD2. CDR1 and CDR2 (germline): LGHDT, YNNKEL (reference sequence). This CDR3 has 15 amino acids. V lost 0 bases and J lost 2; bases outside the gene matches: 3. CDR3 DNA: TGTGCCAGCAGCCAAGAATTCGGGAGGGCCTACGAGCAGTACTTC. Residues: CASSQEFGRAYEQYF.

The gene calls are TRBV18 and TRBJ2-4, with D unclear. Per the germline V gene, CDR1 is KGHSH and CDR2 is LQKENI. With 3 bases removed from V and 5 bases from J, the gap between germline ends came to 8 bases. This CDR3 spans 13 amino acids. The CDR3 is CASSPLRENIQYF. CDR3 in DNA: TGTGCCAGCTCACCCCTACGGGAAAACATTCAGTACTTC.

V is TRBV12-3 or TRBV12-4 and J is TRBJ2-3; possibly TRBD1 for D (7 bases). The CDR3 is 12 residues long. The V end lost 6 bases, the J end lost 8 bases, and 12 bases lay between the germline ends. The CDR3 loop is CASSQGGSTQYF. DNA of the CDR3: TGTGCCAGCAGCCAGGGGGGAAGTACGCAGTATTTT.

The rearrangement links TRBV19 to TRBJ2-7, with D hard to call. V shed 3 bases and J shed 2 bases, with 11 bases lying between them. The CDR3 covers 14 residues. Germline V CDR1 and CDR2: LNHDA, SQIVND (reference sequence). The CDR3 region is CASSMAARPYEQYF. The CDR3 coding sequence is TGTGCCAGTAGTATGGCGGCACGGCCCTACGAGCAGTACTTC.

The chain joins TRBV2 to TRBJ2-3, with 8 bases aligning to TRBD2. Losses at the gene ends were 1 base for V and 2 bases for J; bases not matched to a gene: 8. This CDR3 has 17 residues. Germline CDR1 is SNHLY and CDR2 is FYNNEI. The CDR3 DNA is TGTGCCAGCAGTGAAGGAGGCCTAGCGGGTTTCACAGATACGCAGTATTTT. Its protein product is CASSEGGLAGFTDTQYF.

This chain uses TRBV7-9 with TRBJ2-7; TRBD1 aligns across 10 bases. This CDR3 region has 15 residues. The V segment lost 4 bases and the J segment 4 bases; nucleotides outside the gene matches: 7. The germline V gene encodes CDR1 SEHNR and CDR2 FQNEAQ (reference sequence). CDR3 amino acids: CASSYAGTGVYEQYF. The CDR3 DNA follows: TGTGCCAGCAGCTACGCGGGGACAGGGGTTTACGAGCAGTACTTC.

The V gene is TRBV28, the J gene TRBJ2-1; weak D call: TRBD2 (6 bases). V gave up 3 bases and J gave up 10 bases, with 19 bases separating them. This CDR3 has 15 amino acids. Looked up from germline, CDR1 is MDHEN and CDR2 is SYDVKM. The CDR3 loop is CASSFPGLDPEEQFF. The CDR3 nucleotides are TGTGCCAGCAGTTTCCCGGGACTGGACCCGGAGGAGCAGTTCTTC.

The chain recombines TRBV14 with TRBJ2-1, with a tentative D call TRBD2 (6 bases). The CDR3 consists of 17 residues. The ends were cut back, 3 bases at V and 4 bases at J, with 19 bases in the middle. In germline, CDR1 is SGHDN, CDR2 FVKESK. The CDR3 DNA reads TGTGCCAGCAGCCAGGACTTTACTAGCCGAGGGTACAATGAGCAGTTCTTC. Translating gives CASSQDFTSRGYNEQFF.

The J gene is TRBJ2-3, the V gene TRBV11-2; maybe TRBD1 (5 bases). Trimming took off 5 bases at V and 2 bases at J, with 26 bases between the two ends. The CDR3 covers 19 residues. The germline gives CDR1 SGHAT, CDR2 FQNNGV. CDR3 in amino acids: CASSPRATTASEYTDTQYF. CDR3 bases: TGTGCCAGCAGCCCCCGGGCGACGACAGCTTCGGAATACACAGATACGCAGTATTTT. The entire variable domain, with the rest obtained from reference TRBV11-2 and TRBJ2-3, is as follows: EAGVAQSPRYKIIEKRQSVAFWCNPISGHATLYWYQQILGQGPKLLIQFQNNGVVDDSQLPKDRFSAERLKGVDSTLKIQPAKLEDSAVYLCASSPRATTASEYTDTQYFGPGTRLTVL.

This clone was seen only a few times. The chain links TRBV27 to TRBJ2-5, with TRBD2 as a possible D gene (6 bases). This CDR3 region has 15 residues. V was trimmed by 6 bases and J by 3 bases, leaving 17 bases between them. Germline lookup yields CDR1 MNHEY and CDR2 SMNVEV (reference sequence). The CDR3 DNA sequence: TGTGCCAGCAGCAAGGGCGCCCCGGGGGAAGAGACCCAGTACTTC. As protein: CASSKGAPGEETQYF.

The chain recombines TRBV7-6 with TRBJ2-1; maybe TRBD2 (6 bases). The germline V and J ends were trimmed by 4 bases and 4 bases, with 20 bases remaining between them. Germline CDR1 reads SGHVS; CDR2 reads FNYEAQ. The CDR3 loop spans 17 amino acids. CDR3 in DNA: TGTGCCAGCAGCTCACTCGCTTCCACTGGGGGGTACAATGAGCAGTTCTTC. It translates to CASSSLASTGGYNEQFF.

The chain is built from TRBV7-6 and TRBJ2-5; no clear D. The CDR3 is 13 amino acids. Per germline, CDR1 SGHVS and CDR2 FNYEAQ. V lost 1 base, J lost 5 bases, and 8 bases lay in between. CDR3 coding DNA: TGTGCCAGCAGCTTAGGATTGGCCGAGACCCAGTACTTC. This codes for CASSLGLAETQYF.

The chain uses TRBV30 and TRBJ1-6; TRBD1 matches 10 bases. The germline V gene encodes CDR1 GTSNPN and CDR2 SVGIG (reference sequence). J gave up 9 bases and V 3 bases, and 2 bases lay outside the gene matches. This CDR3 comprises 13 residues. The CDR3 loop reads CAWSRDRGSPLHF. The DNA for the CDR3 is TGTGCCTGGAGCCGGGACAGGGGTTCACCCCTCCACTTT.

This rearrangement joins TRBV12-3 or TRBV12-4 to TRBJ2-7; 8 bases align to TRBD2. The CDR3 sequence is 13 residues long. Trimming took 6 bases from V and 5 from J; bases not matched to a gene: 6. CDR3 loop: CASRRTSRDEQYF. Here the CDR3 DNA reads TGTGCCAGCAGAAGGACTAGCCGGGACGAGCAGTACTTC.

This clone was seen just once. J is TRBJ1-2 and V is TRBV30; unclear D gene. CDR3 length equals 13 residues. V was cut by 4 bases and J by 8 bases, with 17 bases left in between. Germline V gene lookup returns CDR1 GTSNPN and CDR2 SVGIG (reference sequence). This chain's CDR3 is CAWTPGDPRGYTF. The DNA for the CDR3 is TGTGCCTGGACCCCAGGTGATCCCCGGGGCTACACCTTC.

The rearrangement links TRBV27 to TRBJ2-1; 7 bases are shared with TRBD1. The CDR3 has 14 amino acids. Germline assignment: CDR1 MNHEY and CDR2 SMNVEV (reference sequence). Trimming at V came to 6 bases and at J to 7 bases, leaving 9 bases not matched to a gene. For the CDR3, the DNA is TGTGCCAGCAGGGGACAGCACAACCCAAATGAGCAGTTCTTC. This sequence encodes CASRGQHNPNEQFF.

The chain recombines TRBV11-2 with TRBJ2-1; 8 nucleotides align to TRBD2. Trimming at V came to 5 bases and at J to 9 bases, leaving 9 bases not matched to a gene. Per germline, CDR1 SGHAT and CDR2 FQNNGV. The CDR3 consists of 14 residues. For the CDR3, the DNA is TGTGCCAGCAGCCCGCCCCCGACTAGCGCTGAGCAGTTCTTC. Encoded protein: CASSPPPTSAEQFF.

The chain links TRBV27 to TRBJ2-5; the match to TRBD2 covers 8 bases. Trimming at V came to 0 bases and at J to 5 bases, leaving 17 bases not matched to a gene. The CDR3 length is 19 residues. CDR1 and CDR2 from the germline V gene are MNHEY and SMNVEV (reference sequence). The CDR3 here is CASSLSAVGGEAPSETQYF. The CDR3 DNA sequence: TGTGCCAGCAGTTTATCCGCTGTCGGGGGGGAGGCACCAAGCGAGACCCAGTACTTC.

J is TRBJ2-1 and V is TRBV5-4; TRBD1 matches 7 bases. The trim removed 2 bases at V and 0 bases at J, leaving 8 bases unmatched. Per germline, CDR1 SGHNT and CDR2 YYREEE (reference sequence). This CDR3 has 17 amino acids. CDR3 DNA sequence: TGTGCCAGCAGCTTCGACAGGGACCTCAACTCCTACAATGAGCAGTTCTTC. It yields the protein CASSFDRDLNSYNEQFF.

CDR3 sequence (DNA): TGTGCCAGTAGCCGACTTATTAGCGGGAGGACAGATACGCAGTATTTT. Translating it yields CASSRLISGRTDTQYF. The J gene is TRBJ2-3, the V gene TRBV19; 10 nucleotides align to TRBD2. CDR1 LNHDA and CDR2 SQIVND come from the germline V gene (reference sequence). Unmatched junction bases numbered 9, after V lost 6 bases and J lost 3 bases. This CDR3 is built from 16 residues.

The CDR3: CASNGGDLAGGVSYEQYF. CDR3 nucleotides: TGCGCCAGCAACGGGGGCGATTTAGCGGGAGGAGTCTCCTACGAGCAGTACTTC. J is TRBJ2-7 and V is TRBV10-1; 10 nucleotides match TRBD2. CDR3 size: 18 residues. Germline V lookup: CDR1 WNHNN, CDR2 SYGVQD (reference sequence). V shed 7 bases, J shed 0 bases, and the junction held 15 bases outside the gene matches.

The rearrangement joins TRBV10-3 to TRBJ2-1, with TRBD1 matching over 12 bases. Germline trimming cut 6 bases from V and 6 bases from J; bases unmatched to any gene: 6. Germline loops: CDR1 ENHRY, CDR2 SYGVKD. The CDR3 length is 15 residues. The CDR3 region is CAISPGTGGSNEQFF. The CDR3 DNA is TGTGCCATCAGCCCCGGGACAGGGGGCTCCAATGAGCAGTTCTTC.

The chain uses TRBV10-2 and TRBJ1-1; D is perhaps TRBD1 (5 bases). Germline V gene sequence: CDR1 WSHSY, CDR2 SAAADI. Trimming took 4 bases from V and 11 from J, leaving 14 bases between them. The CDR3 has 12 amino acids. CDR3 nucleotides: TGCGCCAGCAGTGTGTCCGGGGGAAGGGCTTTCTTT. Its translation is CASSVSGGRAFF.

The gene calls are TRBV14 and TRBJ2-1, with 7 positions matching TRBD2. The V gene's germline CDR1 is SGHDN and CDR2 FVKESK. The CDR3 loop spans 15 amino acids. The trim removed 1 base at V and 12 bases at J, leaving 12 bases unmatched. CDR3 protein: CASSQARTRAGGQFF. The CDR3 nucleotides read TGTGCCAGCAGCCAAGCGAGGACTAGGGCCGGGGGGCAGTTCTTC.

This clone was counted between two and nine times. The genes are TRBV25-1 and TRBJ2-6, with D possibly TRBD1 on 5 matching bases. The CDR3 consists of 16 residues. CDR1 and CDR2 (germline): MGHDK, SYGVNS. The germline V and J ends were trimmed by 2 bases and 2 bases, with 10 bases remaining between them. The CDR3 protein is CASSELRGAGANVLTF. DNA of the CDR3: TGTGCCAGCAGTGAACTAAGGGGCGCTGGGGCCAACGTCCTGACTTTC.

The genes are TRBV28 and TRBJ2-3, with TRBD2 matching 10 bases. Looked up from germline, CDR1 is MDHEN and CDR2 is SYDVKM. CDR3 length: 19 amino acids. V shed 4 bases and J 4 bases; nucleotides not matched to a gene: 17. CDR3 DNA sequence: TGTGCCAGCAGTTCAACTCTCAAACCTAGCGGGAGTGTAGCAGATACGCAGTATTTT. Its translation is CASSSTLKPSGSVADTQYF.

The chain employs TRBV18 and TRBJ2-1; D is uncertain. V was trimmed by 3 bases and J by 0 bases, leaving 9 bases between them. Germline V gene lookup returns CDR1 KGHSH and CDR2 LQKENI. The CDR3 runs 15 residues. The CDR3 DNA reads TGTGCCAGCTCACCCATACGGAGCTCCTACAATGAGCAGTTCTTC. It encodes CASSPIRSSYNEQFF.

This chain joins TRBV7-2 and TRBJ2-3, with 13 positions matching TRBD2. Unmatched junction bases numbered 12, after V lost 4 bases and J lost 14 bases. The CDR3 runs to 15 residues. Germline V gene lookup returns CDR1 SGHTA and CDR2 FQGNSA. The CDR3, as DNA: TGTGCCAGCAGCTCCGCTTCCCAACTAGCGGGAGGGTGGTATTTT. This encodes CASSSASQLAGGWYF.